A single T cell receptor beta chain is shown here with its context. The antigen it binds to is not known. Nothing much larger sits one base from this clone, and base qualities are not available. TCR beta libraries were generated from genomic DNA with the immunoSEQ kit, following the manufacturer's recommendations. To prepare libraries, a first multiplex PCR with proprietary primers was run, followed by a second PCR that added unique barcodes, and a bead cleanup was done after each round. A positive control reaction and a negative control reaction, both provided in the kit, were run with every batch of samples. The final libraries were assessed on an Agilent 4200 TapeStation D1000 ScreenTape, pooled by volume, and quantified by qPCR. An Illumina NextSeq500 fitted with a MidOutput 150-cycle cartridge performed the sequencing, running 156 Read1 cycles and 15 Index1 cycles with the kit's custom primers. The pooled library was loaded at 0.8 to 1 pM, with an approximately 20% PhiX control spiked in. The source study handled its data this way. Vendor-processed data were analyzed in R, with a clonotype defined as all T cells sharing the same CDR3 nucleotide sequence. For clone abundance analyses, frequencies were normalized to the 10,000 most abundant clones per sample. Public T cell clones, which averaged fewer than five per sample, were excluded before analysis. Tumor-enriched clonotypes and baseline blood-enriched clonotypes were defined as those with an abundance difference of at least 32-fold between compartments. Clonotypes expanded or contracted between blood time points were identified with a beta-binomial differential abundance model. Similarity between tumor and blood repertoires was quantified using the Baroni-Urbani and Buser coefficient, and groups were compared with two-tailed Wilcoxon tests in R. TCRdb took over this immuneACCESS table, retaining in-frame rearrangements with V and J assigned. Such tables are incomplete; in checked studies, under half of the missing clones stem from an unresolved V gene, and the remainder is unexplained. D and trimming come from the DNA, and the V and J calls and clone size come from that table. This sample has some 150,000 clones in its table, and over 75% of those were observed once. The ten most abundant clones make up 12% of the sample.

The time point label, read with the paper, signifies: baseline pretreatment blood. Interpreted using the paper, the treatment or condition label stands for: 15 Gy SBRT to primary tumor, nephrectomy 4 weeks later. To follow tumor-enriched clonotypes, peripheral blood was collected serially from radiation-treated patients at baseline and again at 2 weeks and 4 weeks after SBRT. All patients had renal cell carcinoma with clear cell pathology. The QIAamp DNA Blood Mini Kit (Qiagen) was used to prepare genomic DNA for TCR sequencing. The analyses included only samples that passed all quality control checks. The sample comes from a study of radiation and T cells in renal cell carcinoma (TCRdb year 2020). Broadly, across the study: Samples were obtained from a clinical trial, in which 15 Gy stereotactic body radiation therapy was delivered to primary renal cell carcinomas and nephrectomy was performed 4 weeks later. In total, some 50 samples underwent TCR beta sequencing: 25 or so tumors plus 27 peripheral blood samples. A total of 4 million to 5 million unique CDR3 nucleotide sequences, encoding fewer than 3,000,000 unique CDR3 amino acid sequences, were found across all 50 or so samples. What the work shows at the level of the full study, not this receptor alone: Dynamics of the blood repertoire were not tracked past 4 weeks after treatment. Effects of radiation dose or scheduling on the TCR repertoire could not be addressed with the single-armed trial design. In blood, the top tumor clonotypes increased from baseline to 2 weeks after radiation and then shrank by 4 weeks, which suggests a temporary expansion of tumor-resident clones. Because pretreatment tumor biopsies were not available, the baseline intratumoral presence of clonotypes could not be determined.

CDR1 and CDR2 were assigned from the germline V gene (reference sequence) as LNHDA and SQIVND. The V and J ends are trimmed by 5 bases and 1 base, leaving 14 bases between them. The CDR3 runs 15 amino acids, cysteine and phenylalanine included. The read is trimmed to its CDR3 DNA, 45 bases read in frame from base 1. The sequence joins TRBV19 to TRBJ1-2; TRBD1 is possibly the D segment (5 matching bases). This TCR came from a woman aged 50 to 60 with renal cell carcinoma. Sample: blood, taken from a patient whose treatment included radiotherapy and nephrectomy. The encoded CDR3 is CASSSLGESNYGYTF. DNA sequence: TGTGCCAGTAGTTCTCTGGGGGAGAGTAACTATGGCTACACCTTC.